This T cell receptor (beta chain) was sequenced in a study of blood T cell repertoires in COVID-19. Study in general: PBMCs, B-cell-depleted T cells, or T cells provided the cDNA or gDNA that made up the material.

The CDR3 covers 13 residues. V dropped 0 bases and J dropped 8 bases, with 6 bases sitting between them. The germline gives CDR1 SGDLS, CDR2 YYNGEE. Some clones are missing from TCRdb's copy, which holds only in-frame ones; the method was immunoSEQ multiplex PCR. The sample includes fewer than 25,000 clones, more than 85% seen only once; the top ten take 7.4%. The V call is TRBV9, the J call TRBJ1-6; no clear D. This receptor was obtained from a man aged 70-80 years with active COVID-19. The specimen sequenced was peripheral blood. The CDR3 reads CASSVAPDSPLHF. CDR3 coding DNA: TGTGCCAGCAGCGTAGCTCCAGATTCACCCCTCCACTTT. Looking up the rest from reference TRBV9 and TRBJ1-6 gives the full variable domain: DSGVTQTPKHLITATGQRVTLRCSPRSGDLSVYWYQQSLDQGLQFLIQYYNGEERAKGNILERFSAQQFPDLHSELNLSSLELGDSALYFCASSVAPDSPLHFGNGTRLTVT.